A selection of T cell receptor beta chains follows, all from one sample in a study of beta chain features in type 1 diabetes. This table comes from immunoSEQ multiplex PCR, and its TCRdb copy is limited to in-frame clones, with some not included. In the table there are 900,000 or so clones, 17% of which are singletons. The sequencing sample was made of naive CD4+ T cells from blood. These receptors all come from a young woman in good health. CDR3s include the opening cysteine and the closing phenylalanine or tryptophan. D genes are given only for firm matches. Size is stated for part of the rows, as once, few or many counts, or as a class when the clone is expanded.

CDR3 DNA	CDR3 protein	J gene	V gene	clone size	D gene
TGTGCCAGCAGTTTATCGGGTCGGGAGACCCAGTACTTC	CASSLSGRETQYF	TRBJ2-5	TRBV27	NA	NA
TGTGCCAGCAGCTTGCACCCGACAGGGGGAGAGACCCAGTACTTC	CASSLHPTGGETQYF	TRBJ2-5	TRBV9	NA	TRBD1
TGTGCCAGCAGCTTAGGGCTAGCGGGAGTCCCCTTCTACAATGAGCAGTTCTTC	CASSLGLAGVPFYNEQFF	TRBJ2-1	TRBV7-2	NA	TRBD2
TGTGCCAGCAGTTACAAGGGAGTGGCAACTAATGAAAAACTGTTTTTT	CASSYKGVATNEKLFF	TRBJ1-4	TRBV6-5	once	NA
TGCGCCAGCAGCCCGACCGGGACGGAACCCCAAGAGACCCAGTACTTC	CASSPTGTEPQETQYF	TRBJ2-5	TRBV5-1	NA	NA
TGTGCCAGCAGTGAGGGGTACGAGCAGTACTTC	CASSEGYEQYF	TRBJ2-7	TRBV6-5	NA	NA
TGTGCCAGCAGCTTAGTTCGGCATCAGCCCCAGCATTTT	CASSLVRHQPQHF	TRBJ1-5	TRBV11-2	NA	NA
TGTGCCAGCAGTCAGGGACTAGTACAAGAGACCCAGTACTTC	CASSQGLVQETQYF	TRBJ2-5	TRBV28	NA	TRBD2
TGTGCCAGCAGCTTAATCGCCCAAGAGACCCAGTACTTC	CASSLIAQETQYF	TRBJ2-5	TRBV7-9	few	NA
TGTGCCAGCAGCGTAGGGGACAGGGTCACCGGGGAGCTGTTTTTT	CASSVGDRVTGELFF	TRBJ2-2	TRBV9	NA	TRBD1
TGTGCCAGCAGTTTATACAGGGGGCTGGAGACCCAGTACTTC	CASSLYRGLETQYF	TRBJ2-5	TRBV27	few	TRBD1
TGTGCCAGCAGGATAGACTATGGCTACACCTTC	CASRIDYGYTF	TRBJ1-2	TRBV28	few	NA
TGTGCCAGCGTCCGGACAGGCACCTACGAGCAGTACTTC	CASVRTGTYEQYF	TRBJ2-7	TRBV6-5	NA	TRBD1
TGTGCCAGCAGCTATATAGCGGGAGGGCTCTACGAGCAGTACTTC	CASSYIAGGLYEQYF	TRBJ2-7	TRBV11-2	NA	TRBD2
TGCAGCGCGACCGGGGGGGCCTGGTACAATGAGCAGTTCTTC	CSATGGAWYNEQFF	TRBJ2-1	TRBV29-1	few	TRBD2
TGTGCCAGCAGCCAGGACCGGGACAGCATCTACGAGCAGTACTTC	CASSQDRDSIYEQYF	TRBJ2-7	TRBV4-2	few	TRBD1
TGTGCCAGTACAGATAGCGGGAGGGACTCTAGCTCCTACGAGCAGTACTTC	CASTDSGRDSSSYEQYF	TRBJ2-7	TRBV28	few	TRBD2
TGTGCCAGCAGCCAGACACTACGGAATGAGCAGTTCTTC	CASSQTLRNEQFF	TRBJ2-1	TRBV4-2	many	NA
TGTGCCAGCAGCGTAGGGAGGAGCTCCTACAATGAGCAGTTCTTC	CASSVGRSSYNEQFF	TRBJ2-1	TRBV9	NA	NA
TGTGCCAGCAGCTGGGGACCCCAAGGGGATGAGCAGTTCTTC	CASSWGPQGDEQFF	TRBJ2-1	TRBV5-6	NA	NA
TGTGCCAGCAGCTTAGGGGGAGCGACTTACAATGAGCAGTTCTTC	CASSLGGATYNEQFF	TRBJ2-1	TRBV7-2	few	NA
TGTGCCAGCTCACCGTACCGGGGCCCCTACGAGCAGTACTTC	CASSPYRGPYEQYF	TRBJ2-7	TRBV18	few	NA
TGTGCCAGCTCACCAAGGACAGGGAAGCGGGAGGGCAATGAGCAGTTCTTC	CASSPRTGKREGNEQFF	TRBJ2-1	TRBV18	NA	TRBD2
TGTGCCAGCAGCCAAGATCCGACCGGGACTAGCGGGAAGGGAACCGCAAGTACGCAGTATTTT	CASSQDPTGTSGKGTASTQYF	TRBJ2-3	TRBV4-2	NA	TRBD2
TGTGCCAGCTCAATCGGTCAGACATCCTACGAGCAGTACTTC	CASSIGQTSYEQYF	TRBJ2-7	TRBV18	few	NA
TGTGCCAGTAGTATAGGGGCTAGCGGTACCAATGAGCAGTTCTTC	CASSIGASGTNEQFF	TRBJ2-1	TRBV19	NA	TRBD2
TGTGCCAGTAGTCCCTGGGGGGTCGGCAATCAGCCCCAGCATTTT	CASSPWGVGNQPQHF	TRBJ1-5	TRBV19	few	NA
TGTGCCAGCAGCCCGCAGGGACGGGGGACCTCTGGGGCCAACGTCCTGACTTTC	CASSPQGRGTSGANVLTF	TRBJ2-6	TRBV7-9	few	NA
TGTGCCATCAGTGTAGGACAGGCAGCTAACTATGGCTACACCTTC	CAISVGQAANYGYTF	TRBJ1-2	TRBV10-3	NA	TRBD1
TGTGCCAGCACTAGAACCGGGACCTCCTACAATGAGCAGTTCTTC	CASTRTGTSYNEQFF	TRBJ2-1	TRBV6-5	NA	NA
TGTGCCAGCTCACCACCCCTCCAGTTAGGGAACACTGAAGCTTTCTTT	CASSPPLQLGNTEAFF	TRBJ1-1	TRBV18	few	NA
TGTGCCAGCAGCCAGCCGACTAGTTCGAATGAGCAGTTCTTC	CASSQPTSSNEQFF	TRBJ2-1	TRBV14	NA	NA
TGTGCCATCAGTGAGGCAGGTCGAGATACGCAGTATTTT	CAISEAGRDTQYF	TRBJ2-3	TRBV10-3	few	NA
TGTGCCAGCAGCGTAGACACCCCAGAGACCCAGTACTTC	CASSVDTPETQYF	TRBJ2-5	TRBV9	few	NA
TGCGCCAGCAGCTTGGATACAGGGTGGGGGAGCCAGTACTTC	CASSLDTGWGSQYF	TRBJ2-5	TRBV5-1	NA	NA
TGCGCCAGCAGCTTGGAGTCCGGCACAGATACGCAGTATTTT	CASSLESGTDTQYF	TRBJ2-3	TRBV5-1	NA	NA
TGTGCCAGCAGTTTACCGGGACAGGGTCGGGAGCAGTACTTC	CASSLPGQGREQYF	TRBJ2-7	TRBV28	NA	TRBD1
TGTGCCAGCAGCGTTGGACTCGCAGAGACCCAGTACTTC	CASSVGLAETQYF	TRBJ2-5	TRBV2	few	NA
TGTGCCAGCAGCCTATCGGTGGTCTACAATGAGCAGTTCTTC	CASSLSVVYNEQFF	TRBJ2-1	TRBV7-2	NA	NA
TGTGCCAGCAGCTTAGCGCACGGGGATCAGCCCCAGCATTTT	CASSLAHGDQPQHF	TRBJ1-5	TRBV7-9	NA	NA